What follows describes a single T cell receptor beta chain. Its target is unknown. The entry originates in a study of OX40 agonist ivuxolimab in advanced cancers. The V gene's germline CDR1 is SGHTA and CDR2 FQGNSA. The V segment lost 2 bases and the J segment 5 bases; nucleotides outside the gene matches: 2. This CDR3 contains 14 residues. Profiled with immunoSEQ multiplex PCR; TCRdb holds only in-frame clones, not every one. The data show approximately 15,000 clones, with around 83% seen just once and 0.65% to 0.7% held by the top ten. At baseline, cycle 4 day 1, and cycle 7 day 1, blood was sampled. General study findings and limits: Some nonresponders additionally presented with little normalized T-cell clonal expansion.

This TCR was sampled from an adult with an advanced solid tumor such as melanoma, head and neck, liver or kidney cancer. The chain employs TRBV7-2 and TRBJ2-3; 9 nucleotides agree with TRBD1. The starting material was CD4+ or CD8+ T cells sorted from blood, obtained in a trial of the OX40 agonist ivuxolimab. The CDR3 spells CASSLRTGVDTQYF. CDR3 bases: TGTGCCAGCAGCTTACGGACAGGGGTAGATACGCAGTATTTT. Together with reference TRBV7-2 and TRBJ2-3, the CDR3 gives the full variable domain: GAGVSQSPSNKVTEKGKDVELRCDPISGHTALYWYRQSLGQGLEFLIYFQGNSAPDKSGLPSDRFSAERTGGSVSTLTIQRTQQEDSAVYLCASSLRTGVDTQYFGPGTRLTVL.